The 26 T cell receptor beta chains listed next were all sequenced from one sample in a study of long-term antiretroviral therapy in people with HIV. Survey-level immunoSEQ v3.0 assays were run. Method: immunoSEQ multiplex PCR; TCRdb's copy keeps in-frame clones and lacks some. The table records thousands of clones, more than 75% of them present only once. Sequenced here: unsorted PBMCs, sampled 1.3 years after starting antiretroviral therapy. Receptors were obtained from a woman between 50 and 59 years old with HIV.

This clone was seen more than once but under ten times. The V and J genes are TRBV5-5 and TRBJ2-5; 11 nucleotides agree with TRBD1. The germline gives CDR1 SGHKS, CDR2 YYEKEE (reference sequence). V shed 6 bases, J shed 5 bases, and the junction held 9 bases outside the gene matches. The CDR3 consists of 15 residues. CDR3 residues: CASTTGTGGLETQYF. The CDR3 DNA is TGTGCCAGCACCACCGGGACAGGGGGTTTGGAGACCCAGTACTTC.

This chain uses TRBV5-1 with TRBJ2-1, with no clear D. Germline V gene sequence: CDR1 SGHRS, CDR2 YFSETQ. V was cut by 0 bases and J by 5 bases, with 9 bases left in between. The CDR3 has 14 residues. The CDR3 coding sequence is TGCGCCAGCAGCTTGGATCACAGAAACAATGAGCAGTTCTTC. It yields the protein CASSLDHRNNEQFF. Drawing the rest from reference TRBV5-1 and TRBJ2-1, the complete variable domain is KAGVTQTPRYLIKTRGQQVTLSCSPISGHRSVSWYQQTPGQGLQFLFEYFSETQRNKGNFPGRFSGRQFSNSRSEMNVSTLELGDSALYLCASSLDHRNNEQFFGPGTRLTVL.

V and J are TRBV28 and TRBJ2-2; a possible D gene is TRBD1 (5 bases). The CDR3 sequence is 13 residues long. CDR1 is MDHEN and CDR2 is SYDVKM in the germline V gene. Between the trimmed V and J ends, which lost 9 bases and 0 bases, there was a span of 8 bases. The CDR3: CASTGPNTGELFF. CDR3 coding DNA: TGTGCCAGTACAGGACCGAACACCGGGGAGCTGTTTTTT.

This sequence joins TRBV7-2 and TRBJ1-2, with D possibly matching TRBD1 (6 bases). Trimming took 1 base from V and 4 from J, leaving 16 bases between them. Per germline, CDR1 SGHTA and CDR2 FQGNSA. This CDR3 is built from 16 residues. The CDR3 nucleotides are TGTGCCAGCAGCTTAGTGGTGGGGGCCTCGGGCTATGGCTACACCTTC. It encodes CASSLVVGASGYGYTF.

This chain connects TRBV5-5 to TRBJ2-3; D is unresolved. Germline assignment: CDR1 SGHKS and CDR2 YYEKEE (reference sequence). The CDR3 contains 14 residues. Trimming removed 1 base at V and 0 bases at J, with 6 bases between. This CDR3 is CASSLTSSTDTQYF. CDR3 in DNA: TGTGCCAGCAGCTTGACATCTAGCACAGATACGCAGTATTTT.

The rearrangement joins TRBV5-8 to TRBJ2-3; D might be TRBD1 (7 bases). The germline V gene has CDR1 SGHTS and CDR2 YDEGEE. V lost 4 bases and J 0 bases, leaving 21 bases between the germline ends. The CDR3 covers 18 residues. CDR3 loop: CASSPQGGLVMSTDTQYF. DNA of the CDR3: TGTGCCAGCAGCCCTCAGGGGGGCCTGGTTATGAGCACAGATACGCAGTATTTT.

The rearrangement joins TRBV6-1 to TRBJ1-5, with 10 bases matching TRBD1. The CDR3 is made up of 15 amino acids. Per the germline V gene, CDR1 is MNHNS and CDR2 is SASEGT. V lost 4 bases to trimming and J lost 4 bases; unmatched junction nucleotides: 4. Here the CDR3 DNA reads TGTGCCAGCAGTGGGGACAGGGGAGGTAATCAGCCCCAGCATTTT. This sequence encodes CASSGDRGGNQPQHF.

This clone was recorded only once. This sequence joins TRBV7-2 and TRBJ2-2, with 7 nucleotides matching TRBD1. The CDR3 contains 16 residues. Germline loops: CDR1 SGHTA, CDR2 FQGNSA. Trimming removed 1 base from V and 0 bases from J; junction bases left unmatched: 2. The CDR3: CASSLGGTANTGELFF. In nucleotides, the CDR3 is TGTGCCAGCAGCTTAGGGGGGACAGCGAACACCGGGGAGCTGTTTTTT.

The J gene is TRBJ2-5, the V gene TRBV5-1, with D possibly being TRBD1 (6 bases). V lost 5 bases and J lost 5, with 16 bases in between. The V gene's germline CDR1 is SGHRS and CDR2 YFSETQ. The CDR3 covers 14 residues. CDR3 DNA: TGCGCCAGCAGAAATACAGGGATGGGGGAGACCCAGTACTTC. Translating it yields CASRNTGMGETQYF.

The chain combines TRBV5-5 with TRBJ1-5; 7 bases are shared with TRBD1. Unmatched junction bases numbered 11, after V lost 2 bases and J lost 6 bases. The CDR3 extends over 16 amino acids. CDR1 is SGHKS, CDR2 YYEKEE, per germline (reference sequence). CDR3 sequence reads: CASSFSQGGLGQPQHF. CDR3 in DNA: TGTGCCAGCAGCTTTTCTCAGGGGGGTTTAGGTCAGCCCCAGCATTTT.

The count of this clone is one. V and J are TRBV27 and TRBJ1-4; TRBD1 agrees at 8 bases. Germline lookup yields CDR1 MNHEY and CDR2 SMNVEV (reference sequence). This CDR3 spans 14 amino acids. The V and J ends lost 5 bases and 1 base, in that order; junction bases with no gene match: 0. DNA of the CDR3: TGTGCCAGCAGTACAGGGGGAACTAATGAAAAACTGTTTTTT. Protein sequence: CASSTGGTNEKLFF.

The chain combines TRBV30 with TRBJ1-1; TRBD1 aligns across 9 bases. The V gene's germline CDR1 is GTSNPN and CDR2 SVGIG (reference sequence). Losses at the gene ends were 2 bases for V and 5 bases for J; bases not matched to a gene: 3. This CDR3 has 13 residues. The CDR3 reads CAWSKGQGTEAFF. The CDR3 DNA follows: TGTGCCTGGAGTAAGGGACAGGGAACTGAAGCTTTCTTT.

The chain links TRBV28 to TRBJ1-5; D unclear. CDR1 and CDR2 from the germline V gene are MDHEN and SYDVKM. The CDR3 has 14 amino acids. V was clipped by 5 bases and J by 9 bases, with 17 bases between them. In nucleotides, the CDR3 is TGTGCCAGCAGTCCCCGGAGTATTGGAGGGCCCCAGCATTTT. Amino acid sequence: CASSPRSIGGPQHF.

The chain is built from TRBV4-1 and TRBJ1-2; TRBD1 is a possible D gene (5 bases). Trimming removed 4 bases from V and 2 bases from J, with 8 bases in between. Germline CDR1 MGHRA, CDR2 YSYEKL. This CDR3 is built from 13 residues. The CDR3 bases are TGCGCCAGCAGCCCGACAGCGAACTATGGCTACACCTTC. Its translation: CASSPTANYGYTF.

This sequence joins TRBV9 and TRBJ2-5; D is possibly TRBD2 (6 bases). Trimming pared 1 base from V and 5 bases from J, leaving 12 bases between. The CDR3 extends over 14 amino acids. Germline values: CDR1 SGDLS, CDR2 YYNGEE. The CDR3 nucleotides read TGTGCCAGCAGCGTAAATGGGGGGTGGGAGACCCAGTACTTC. As protein: CASSVNGGWETQYF.

This clone was observed a few times. The rearrangement links TRBV5-4 to TRBJ1-2, with 8 bases matching TRBD1. The CDR3 spans 13 residues. From germline, CDR1 is SGHNT and CDR2 YYREEE (reference sequence). V gave up 3 bases and J gave up 8 bases; unmatched junction bases: 6. Here the CDR3 reads CASSSDRVKGYTF. In DNA form, the CDR3 reads TGTGCCAGCAGCTCGGACAGGGTGAAAGGCTACACCTTC.

V gene TRBV6-5 combines with J gene TRBJ1-1; D is unclear. This CDR3 has 14 amino acids. Trimming left V 5 bases short and J 2 bases short, with 12 bases between. In germline, CDR1 is MNHEY, CDR2 SVGAGI. The CDR3 sequence is CASSITDVNTEAFF. DNA of the CDR3: TGTGCCAGCAGTATTACGGACGTAAACACTGAAGCTTTCTTT.

This clone has more than one count but fewer than ten. The chain carries TRBV7-9 and TRBJ1-5; perhaps TRBD1 as D (6 bases). The V and J ends lost 5 bases and 2 bases respectively, with 13 bases between them. Per the germline V gene, CDR1 is SEHNR and CDR2 is FQNEAQ (reference sequence). The CDR3 is 15 amino acids. The CDR3 loop is CASSPGVSGNQPQHF. For the CDR3, the DNA is TGTGCCAGCAGCCCAGGGGTGTCGGGCAATCAGCCCCAGCATTTT.

The V gene is TRBV1, the J gene TRBJ1-1; the tabulated D call, TRBD1, remains unverified against the DNA. TRBV1 is recorded as a pseudogene. The CDR3 totals 16 residues. CDR3 in DNA: TGCACCAGCAGCCAAGTTCCGACAGGGGGCGGAACTGAAGCTTTCTTT. Its protein is CTSSQVPTGGGTEAFF.

The chain joins TRBV5-6 to TRBJ2-5; 7 nucleotides agree with TRBD1. The V segment lost 3 bases and the J segment 2 bases; nucleotides outside the gene matches: 4. The germline V gene has CDR1 SGHDT and CDR2 YYEEEE. The CDR3 is 14 residues long. CDR3 residues: CASSSTGVQETQYF. The DNA for the CDR3 is TGTGCCAGCAGCTCTACAGGGGTACAAGAGACCCAGTACTTC.

J is TRBJ2-7 and V is TRBV6-5; possible D gene TRBD1, 7 bases. V was clipped by 2 bases and J by 4 bases, with 15 bases between them. Germline CDR1 reads MNHEY; CDR2 reads SVGAGI. This CDR3 comprises 15 residues. CDR3 DNA sequence: TGTGCCAGCAGTTACGGAGGGGGCCCGGGGTACGAGCAGTACGTC. This gives the protein CASSYGGGPGYEQYV.

The chain links TRBV14 to TRBJ2-5, with 10 bases that match TRBD1. CDR1 and CDR2 (germline): SGHDN, FVKESK. The CDR3 is 15 amino acids. Trimming took 1 base from V and 4 from J; bases not matched to a gene: 3. The CDR3, as DNA: TGTGCCAGCAGCCAAGGTCGGACAGGGGGAGAGACCCAGTACTTC. Amino acid sequence: CASSQGRTGGETQYF.

The chain is built from TRBV6-5 and TRBJ1-2; no definite D call. Germline values: CDR1 MNHEY, CDR2 SVGAGI. The CDR3 has 15 residues. Deletions cut 0 bases from V and 4 bases from J, with 12 bases between. CDR3 amino acids: CASSYSVARAYGYTF. CDR3 DNA sequence: TGTGCCAGCAGTTACTCGGTCGCAAGGGCCTATGGCTACACCTTC.

The V call is TRBV7-9, the J call TRBJ1-3; D unresolved. Trimming stripped 1 base from V and 0 bases from J, with 7 bases between. The germline CDR1 and CDR2 sequences are SEHNR and FQNEAQ (reference sequence). The CDR3 extends over 15 amino acids. DNA for the CDR3: TGTGCCAGCAGCTTAGGTCTGGGCTCTGGAAACACCATATATTTT. Amino acid sequence: CASSLGLGSGNTIYF.

The J gene is TRBJ2-1, the V gene TRBV15, with 12 bases that match TRBD2. CDR3 size: 16 residues. Per germline, CDR1 LNHNV and CDR2 YYDKDF (reference sequence). V was pared by 1 base and J by 3 bases, with 1 base of the junction left unmatched. As DNA, the CDR3 is TGTGCCACCAGCAGAGCTAGCGGGGGGGACTACAATGAGCAGTTCTTC. Residues: CATSRASGGDYNEQFF.

The sample holds a few counts of this clone. J is TRBJ2-5 and V is TRBV7-9, with unresolved D. CDR1 is SEHNR, CDR2 FQNEAQ, per germline (reference sequence). There are 14 residues in the CDR3. The germline V and J ends were trimmed by 3 bases and 7 bases, with 15 bases remaining between them. The DNA of the CDR3 is TGTGCCAGCAGCTTTACAAAGCGTCTCAGGACCCAGTACTTC. Residues: CASSFTKRLRTQYF.